This T cell receptor beta chain stems from a study of graft-versus-host responses after intestinal transplantation. Trimming pared 6 bases from V and 1 base from J, leaving 19 bases between. Germline CDR1 and CDR2: WNHNN and SYGVQD (reference sequence). The length of the CDR3 is 17 residues. This clone was observed a few times. The antigen is unknown. Overall study results and limits: Patients who carried graft-donor T cell macrochimerism also had high graft-versus-host to host-versus-graft clonal ratios in their allografts. HvG clone declines early post-transplant were associated with peak circulating GvH levels.

Data came from immunoSEQ multiplex PCR; TCRdb stores just in-frame clones and leaves some out. The table shows nearly 45,000 clones, with roughly nine tenths occurring only once. This sequence joins TRBV10-1 and TRBJ1-5, with D perhaps TRBD1 (5 bases). The clonotype was recovered from a human patient who received an intestinal transplant, so some T cells may come from the graft donor. Sequencing used PBMCs, obtained 524 days after transplant. CDR3 bases: TGCGCCAGCAGGGGTGGGACGGGGGGAGAGAGCAATCAGCCCCAGCATTTT. This translates into CASRGGTGGESNQPQHF.